These T cell receptor beta chains were read from a single sample in a study of Tregs in tolerant kidney transplant recipients. Method: immunoSEQ multiplex PCR; TCRdb's copy keeps in-frame clones and lacks some. The data hold tens of thousands of clones, with 80% to 95% observed a single time. The sample consisted of Tregs from blood, taken before the transplant. The receptors were gathered from a human donor who received a combined kidney and bone marrow transplant. Both conserved end residues are part of each CDR3. The order of the fields is clone size, V gene, J gene, D gene, CDR3 DNA, CDR3 protein. A D gene is named only where the DNA matches it firmly. The size field is filled for only some rows; it gives once, few, many or a size class.

NA,TRBV27,TRBJ1-2,NA,TGTGCCAGCAACGGGGAGTTGGGCTACACCTTC,CASNGELGYTF
NA,TRBV10-1,TRBJ2-1,NA,TGCGCCAGCAGCTCGAGTGGGTTCTTC,CASSSSGFF
NA,TRBV5-1,TRBJ2-1,NA,TGCGCCAGCAGCCCGTCCCCCCTGGGACTTCCTTCAATAGAGCAGTTCTTC,CASSPSPLGLPSIEQFF
NA,TRBV18,TRBJ2-2,TRBD1,TGTGCCAGCTCACCACTAGGACAGGGAATAAACACCGGGGAGCTGTTTTTT,CASSPLGQGINTGELFF
NA,TRBV11-2,TRBJ2-3,TRBD2,TGTGCCAGCAGCTTAGCCGGGGCCGGCGGGAGATCCGCAGATACGCAGTATTTT,CASSLAGAGGRSADTQYF
NA,TRBV28,TRBJ2-7,NA,TGTGCCAGCAGTTTTCCGACAGTACCCTACGAGCAGTACTTC,CASSFPTVPYEQYF
NA,TRBV30,TRBJ2-4,NA,TGTGCCTGGAGTAAAGAAAACATTCAGTACTTC,CAWSKENIQYF
NA,TRBV20-1,TRBJ2-1,NA,TGCAGTGCGCATAACTTGTATGAGCAGTTCTTC,CSAHNLYEQFF
once,TRBV5-1,TRBJ2-7,NA,TGCGCCAGCAGCTTGGCGCAGGGCGGTGCCTACGAGCAGTACTTC,CASSLAQGGAYEQYF
NA,TRBV28,TRBJ2-1,TRBD2,TGTGCCAGCAGTTTATCCGGGACTAGCGGGAGCTATGAGCAGTTCTTC,CASSLSGTSGSYEQFF
NA,TRBV5-4,TRBJ2-5,TRBD2,TGTGCCAGCAGCCTCGCGACTAGCGGGAGACGGGAGACCCAGTACTTC,CASSLATSGRRETQYF
NA,TRBV10-3,TRBJ2-3,NA,TGTGCCATCAGGGTCTGGGATGGCACAGATACGCAGTATTTT,CAIRVWDGTDTQYF
once,TRBV9,TRBJ2-1,TRBD1,TGTGCCAGCAGCACCCGATTTCCGGGACAGGGAGATAAGATGGGCAATGAGCAGTTCTTC,CASSTRFPGQGDKMGNEQFF
once,TRBV30,TRBJ1-2,NA,TGTGCCTGGAGTGTGGGGCTATGGCATGGCTACACCTTC,CAWSVGLWHGYTF
few,TRBV5-1,TRBJ1-1,NA,TGCGCCAGCAGCTTGGCGGGGGGGCTTACAGGGTGGAACACTGAAGCTTTCTTT,CASSLAGGLTGWNTEAFF
NA,TRBV5-5,TRBJ1-6,NA,TGTGCCAGCAGCTTGGCAAATTCACCCCTCCACTTT,CASSLANSPLHF
NA,TRBV19,TRBJ2-2,NA,TGTGCCAGTAGGATCCAGGCAGACACCGGGGAGCTGTTTTTT,CASRIQADTGELFF
NA,TRBV7-2,TRBJ2-1,NA,TGTGCCAGCAGCTTTCGCCAGGACAACTACAATGAGCAGTTCTTC,CASSFRQDNYNEQFF
NA,TRBV28,TRBJ1-5,TRBD1,TGTGCCAGCCTACAGGGGACCAATCAGCCCCAGCATTTT,CASLQGTNQPQHF
NA,TRBV6-5,TRBJ1-1,NA,TGTGCCAGCTCCGAGAACACTGAAGCTTTCTTT,CASSENTEAFF
NA,TRBV2,TRBJ2-1,NA,TGTGCCAGCAGTTATCTAGAAGGCTACAATGAGCAGTTCTTC,CASSYLEGYNEQFF
NA,TRBV28,TRBJ2-4,TRBD1,TGTGCCAGCAGTTTATGGACAGGGGCCGACAAAAACATTCAGTACTTC,CASSLWTGADKNIQYF
NA,TRBV7-2,TRBJ1-1,NA,TGTGCCAGCAGCCCCAGTCGGGATCGAATAGCTTTCTTT,CASSPSRDRIAFF
NA,TRBV30,TRBJ2-1,TRBD2,TGTGCCTGGAAGAGAGGACTAGCGAATGAGCAGTTCTTC,CAWKRGLANEQFF
NA,TRBV27,TRBJ2-3,NA,TGTGCCAGCAGCGGTGGAGGGGTTACGCAGTATTTT,CASSGGGVTQYF
NA,TRBV7-8,TRBJ2-1,TRBD2,TGTGCCAGCAGTTTTTCTTACGGGAGGGCCGAGAGGCACAATGAGCAGTTCTTC,CASSFSYGRAERHNEQFF
NA,TRBV19,TRBJ2-7,NA,TGTGCCACTGCTACCGGGACGGCCGCCTACGAGCAGTACTTC,CATATGTAAYEQYF
NA,TRBV5-4,TRBJ2-7,TRBD2,TGTGCCAGCAGCTTCGGGGGGGGACTAGCGGGAAACGAGCAGTACTTC,CASSFGGGLAGNEQYF
NA,TRBV19,TRBJ1-5,NA,TGTGCCGGTAGTATTCGGGGTAGCAATCAGCCCCAGCATTTT,CAGSIRGSNQPQHF
NA,TRBV6-6,TRBJ1-2,NA,TGTGCCAGCAGTTATCCAGGTTACTATGGCTACACCTTC,CASSYPGYYGYTF
NA,TRBV6-4,TRBJ2-5,NA,TGTGCCAGACACAACACGCGCCCGGGGAGGACCCAGTACTTC,CARHNTRPGRTQYF
NA,TRBV7-9,TRBJ2-7,NA,TGTGCCAGCAGCGACCAGACTGGTACCTACGAGCAGTACTTC,CASSDQTGTYEQYF
NA,TRBV6-5,TRBJ2-1,NA,TGTGCCAGCAGTTACTCGAGGGGTAAGCCTTACAATGAGCAGTTCTTC,CASSYSRGKPYNEQFF
NA,TRBV29-1,TRBJ1-1,TRBD1,TGCAGCGTCCCCAGGGGGGGCAACACTGAAGCTTTCTTT,CSVPRGGNTEAFF
NA,TRBV7-3,TRBJ2-2,NA,TGTGCCAGCAGCGACGTAAGAGGGGGGCGTTTCACCGGGGAGCTGTTTTTT,CASSDVRGGRFTGELFF
NA,TRBV6-1,TRBJ2-1,NA,TGTGCCAGCAGTGAAAGTGGCGTGCAGTTCTTC,CASSESGVQFF
once,TRBV10-2,TRBJ2-3,TRBD2,TGCGCCAGCAGTGAGAGGGCGGCGGGAGGGCCGGATACGCAGTATTTT,CASSERAAGGPDTQYF